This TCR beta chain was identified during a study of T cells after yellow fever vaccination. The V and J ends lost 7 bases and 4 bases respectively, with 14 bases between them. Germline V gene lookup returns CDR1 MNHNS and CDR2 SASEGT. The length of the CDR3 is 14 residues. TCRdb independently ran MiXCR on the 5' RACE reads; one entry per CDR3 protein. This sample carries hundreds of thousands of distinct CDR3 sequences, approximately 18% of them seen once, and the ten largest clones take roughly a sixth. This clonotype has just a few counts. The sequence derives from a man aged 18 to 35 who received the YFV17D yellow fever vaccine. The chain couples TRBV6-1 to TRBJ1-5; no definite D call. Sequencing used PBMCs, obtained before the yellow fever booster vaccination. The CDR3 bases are TGTGCCAGCACCGCAGGAGGATGGAATCAGCCCCAGCATTTT. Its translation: CASTAGGWNQPQHF.